This T cell receptor beta chain was obtained from a study of identical twins. V was shortened by 4 bases and J by 1 base, with 10 bases between the two germline ends. CDR1 MNHEY and CDR2 SVGAGI come from the germline V gene. This CDR3 spans 14 amino acids. Points from the study as a whole: In drawing conclusions, the study used cross-sectional statistical analysis and did not follow the same donors. The study found that models underestimated out-of-frame TCR alpha sharing in monozygotic twins.

About this clonotype: As yet, its antigen is unknown.

The cDNA had a unique molecular identifier and a template-switch universal primer site. TCRdb redid the calling of the 5' RACE reads with MiXCR, one entry per CDR3 protein. The data contain about 450,000 distinct CDR3 sequences, around 20% of them seen just once; the ten biggest clones take up around 12%. The TCR originated in a man aged 50 to 59 in good health. The gene calls are TRBV6-5 and TRBJ1-1; D not certain. Input material: naive T cells sorted from blood. The CDR3 here is CASSSPPTNTEAFF. The CDR3 DNA follows: TGTGCCAGCAGTTCGCCCCCAACGAACACTGAAGCTTTCTTT.